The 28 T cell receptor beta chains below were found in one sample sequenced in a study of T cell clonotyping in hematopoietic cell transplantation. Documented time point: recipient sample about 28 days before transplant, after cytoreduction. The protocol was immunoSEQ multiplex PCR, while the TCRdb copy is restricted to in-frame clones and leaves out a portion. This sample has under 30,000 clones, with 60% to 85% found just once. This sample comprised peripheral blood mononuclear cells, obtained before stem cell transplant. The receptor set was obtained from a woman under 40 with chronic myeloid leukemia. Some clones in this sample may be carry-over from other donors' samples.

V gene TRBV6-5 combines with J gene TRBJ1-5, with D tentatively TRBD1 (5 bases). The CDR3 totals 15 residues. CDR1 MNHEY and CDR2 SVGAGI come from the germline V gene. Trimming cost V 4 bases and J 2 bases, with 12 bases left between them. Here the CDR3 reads CASSLVGVGNQPQHF. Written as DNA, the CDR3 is TGTGCCAGCAGTTTGGTAGGGGTGGGCAATCAGCCCCAGCATTTT.

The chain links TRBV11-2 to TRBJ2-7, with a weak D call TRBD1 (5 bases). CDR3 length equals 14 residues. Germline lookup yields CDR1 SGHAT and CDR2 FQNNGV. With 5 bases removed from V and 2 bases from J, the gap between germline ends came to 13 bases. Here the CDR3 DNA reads TGTGCCAGCAGCAGGTGGCAGGGCCCCTACGAGCAGTACGTC. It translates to CASSRWQGPYEQYV.

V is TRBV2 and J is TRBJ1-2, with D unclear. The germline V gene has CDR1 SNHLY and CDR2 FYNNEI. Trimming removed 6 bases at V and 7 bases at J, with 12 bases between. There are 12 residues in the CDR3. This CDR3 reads CASRGPRGGYTF. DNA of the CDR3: TGTGCCAGCAGGGGTCCTCGAGGTGGCTACACCTTC.

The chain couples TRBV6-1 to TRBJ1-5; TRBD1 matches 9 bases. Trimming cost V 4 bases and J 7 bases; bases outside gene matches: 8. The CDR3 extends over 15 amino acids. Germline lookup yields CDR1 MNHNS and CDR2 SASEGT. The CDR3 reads CASSGNTGGGQPQHF. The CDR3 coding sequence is TGTGCCAGCAGTGGCAATACAGGGGGCGGGCAGCCCCAGCATTTT.

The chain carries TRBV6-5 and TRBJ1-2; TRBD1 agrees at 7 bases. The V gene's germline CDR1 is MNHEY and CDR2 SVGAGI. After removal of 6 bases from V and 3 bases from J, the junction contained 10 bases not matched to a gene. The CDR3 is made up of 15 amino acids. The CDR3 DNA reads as TGTGCCAGCAGCCGGACAGGCACTGGGGACTATGGCTACACCTTC. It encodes CASSRTGTGDYGYTF.

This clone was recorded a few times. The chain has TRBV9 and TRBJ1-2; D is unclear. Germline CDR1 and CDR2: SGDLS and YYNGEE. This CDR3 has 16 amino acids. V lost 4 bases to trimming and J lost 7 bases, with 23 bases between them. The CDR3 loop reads CASSFGDGVIALGYTF. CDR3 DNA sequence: TGTGCCAGCAGCTTTGGAGATGGGGTGATAGCTCTTGGCTACACCTTC. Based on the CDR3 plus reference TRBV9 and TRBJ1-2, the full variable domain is DSGVTQTPKHLITATGQRVTLRCSPRSGDLSVYWYQQSLDQGLQFLIQYYNGEERAKGNILERFSAQQFPDLHSELNLSSLELGDSALYFCASSFGDGVIALGYTFGSGTRLTVV.

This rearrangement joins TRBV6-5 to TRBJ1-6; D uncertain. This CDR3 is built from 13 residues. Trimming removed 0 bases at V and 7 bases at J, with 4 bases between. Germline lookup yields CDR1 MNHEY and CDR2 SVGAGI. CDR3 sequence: CASSYSQNSPLHF. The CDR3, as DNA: TGTGCCAGCAGTTACTCCCAAAATTCACCCCTCCACTTT.

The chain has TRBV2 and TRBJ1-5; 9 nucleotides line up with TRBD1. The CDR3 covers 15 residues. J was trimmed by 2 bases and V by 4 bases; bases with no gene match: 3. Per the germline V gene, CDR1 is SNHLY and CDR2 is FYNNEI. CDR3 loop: CASSAQGAGNQPQHF. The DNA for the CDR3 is TGTGCCAGCAGTGCACAGGGGGCTGGCAATCAGCCCCAGCATTTT.

CDR3 sequence reads: CAWSYRPTYEQYF. DNA of the CDR3: TGTGCCTGGAGTTATAGACCAACCTACGAGCAGTACTTC. The J gene is TRBJ2-7, the V gene TRBV30; no clear D gene. Trimming stripped 2 bases from V and 2 bases from J, with 10 bases between. Germline lookup yields CDR1 GTSNPN and CDR2 SVGIG (reference sequence). This CDR3 contains 13 residues.

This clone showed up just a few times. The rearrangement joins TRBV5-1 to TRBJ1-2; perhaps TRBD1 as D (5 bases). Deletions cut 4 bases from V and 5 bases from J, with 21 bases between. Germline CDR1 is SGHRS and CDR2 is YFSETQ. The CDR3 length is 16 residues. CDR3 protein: CASSISGGASTYGYTF. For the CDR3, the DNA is TGCGCCAGCAGCATAAGCGGGGGAGCGAGTACTTATGGCTACACCTTC.

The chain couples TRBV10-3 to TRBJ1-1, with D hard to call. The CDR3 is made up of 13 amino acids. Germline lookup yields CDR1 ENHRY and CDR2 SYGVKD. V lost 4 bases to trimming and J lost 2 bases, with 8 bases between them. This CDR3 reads CAISVVQNTEAFF. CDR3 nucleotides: TGTGCCATCAGTGTTGTCCAAAACACTGAAGCTTTCTTT.

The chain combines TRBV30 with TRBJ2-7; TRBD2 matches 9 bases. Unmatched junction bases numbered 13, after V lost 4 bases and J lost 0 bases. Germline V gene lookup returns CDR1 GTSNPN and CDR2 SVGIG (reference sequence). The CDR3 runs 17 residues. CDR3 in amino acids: CAWTRSDSGRFSYEQYF. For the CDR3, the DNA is TGTGCCTGGACCAGGTCCGATAGCGGGAGATTCTCCTACGAGCAGTACTTC.

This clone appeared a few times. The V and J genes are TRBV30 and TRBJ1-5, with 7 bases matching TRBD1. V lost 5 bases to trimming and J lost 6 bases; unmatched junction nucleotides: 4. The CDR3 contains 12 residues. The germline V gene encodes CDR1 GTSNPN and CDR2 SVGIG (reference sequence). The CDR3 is CAWDRAGQPQHF. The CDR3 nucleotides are TGTGCCTGGGACAGGGCGGGTCAGCCCCAGCATTTT.

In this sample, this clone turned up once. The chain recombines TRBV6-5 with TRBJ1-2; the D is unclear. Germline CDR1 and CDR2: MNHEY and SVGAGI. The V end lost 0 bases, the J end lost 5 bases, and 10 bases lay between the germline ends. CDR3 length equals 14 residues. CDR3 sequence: CASSYSFREYGYTF. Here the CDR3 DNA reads TGTGCCAGCAGTTACTCCTTCCGGGAGTATGGCTACACCTTC.

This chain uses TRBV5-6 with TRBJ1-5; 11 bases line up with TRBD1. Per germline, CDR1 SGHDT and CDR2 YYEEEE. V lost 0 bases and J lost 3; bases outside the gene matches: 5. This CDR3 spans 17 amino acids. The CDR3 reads CASSLGPGQGDNQPQHF. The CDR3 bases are TGTGCCAGCAGCTTGGGACCGGGACAGGGGGACAATCAGCCCCAGCATTTT.

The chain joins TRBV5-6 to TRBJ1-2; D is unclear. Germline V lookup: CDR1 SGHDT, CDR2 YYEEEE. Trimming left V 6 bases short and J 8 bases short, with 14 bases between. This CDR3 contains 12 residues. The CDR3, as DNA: TGTGCCAGCAAAATCACAAAATTCGGCTACACCTTC. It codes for CASKITKFGYTF.

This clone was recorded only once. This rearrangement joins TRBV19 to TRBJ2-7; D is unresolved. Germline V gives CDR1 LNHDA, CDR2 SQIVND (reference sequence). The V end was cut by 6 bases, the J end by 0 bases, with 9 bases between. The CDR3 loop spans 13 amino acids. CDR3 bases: TGTGCCAGTAGCCCAATGGACTCCTACGAGCAGTACTTC. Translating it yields CASSPMDSYEQYF.

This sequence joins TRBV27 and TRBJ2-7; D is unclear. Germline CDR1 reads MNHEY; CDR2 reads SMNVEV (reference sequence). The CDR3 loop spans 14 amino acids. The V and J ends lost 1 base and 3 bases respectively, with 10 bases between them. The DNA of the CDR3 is TGTGCCAGCAGTTTATTCCTCGACCACTACGAGCAGTACTTC. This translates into CASSLFLDHYEQYF.

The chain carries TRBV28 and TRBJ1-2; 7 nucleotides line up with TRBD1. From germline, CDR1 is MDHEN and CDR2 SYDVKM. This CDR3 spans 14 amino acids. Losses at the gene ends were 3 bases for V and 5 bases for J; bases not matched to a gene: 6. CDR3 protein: CASSLGQRIYGYTF. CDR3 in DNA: TGTGCCAGCAGTTTGGGACAGAGGATTTATGGCTACACCTTC.

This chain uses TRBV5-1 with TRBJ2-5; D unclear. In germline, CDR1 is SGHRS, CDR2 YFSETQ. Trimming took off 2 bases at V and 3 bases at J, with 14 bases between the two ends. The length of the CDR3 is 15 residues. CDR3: CASSFWGGNEETQYF. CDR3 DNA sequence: TGCGCCAGCAGCTTCTGGGGTGGTAACGAAGAGACCCAGTACTTC. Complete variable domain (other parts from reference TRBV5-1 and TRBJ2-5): KAGVTQTPRYLIKTRGQQVTLSCSPISGHRSVSWYQQTPGQGLQFLFEYFSETQRNKGNFPGRFSGRQFSNSRSEMNVSTLELGDSALYLCASSFWGGNEETQYFGPGTRLLVL.

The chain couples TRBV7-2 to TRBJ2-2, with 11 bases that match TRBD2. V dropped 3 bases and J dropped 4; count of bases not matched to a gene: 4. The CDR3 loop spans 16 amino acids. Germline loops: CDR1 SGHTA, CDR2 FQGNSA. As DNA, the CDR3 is TGTGCCAGCAGCTTCGCCGGGACTAGCGGCACCGGGGAGCTGTTTTTT. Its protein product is CASSFAGTSGTGELFF.

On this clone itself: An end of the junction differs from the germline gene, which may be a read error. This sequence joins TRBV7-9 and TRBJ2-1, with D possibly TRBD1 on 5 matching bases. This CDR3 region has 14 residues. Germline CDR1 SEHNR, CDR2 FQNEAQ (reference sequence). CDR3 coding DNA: TGTGCCAGCAGCTTAGCAGGGGCGAGGAATGGGCAGTTCTTC. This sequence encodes CASSLAGARNGQFF.

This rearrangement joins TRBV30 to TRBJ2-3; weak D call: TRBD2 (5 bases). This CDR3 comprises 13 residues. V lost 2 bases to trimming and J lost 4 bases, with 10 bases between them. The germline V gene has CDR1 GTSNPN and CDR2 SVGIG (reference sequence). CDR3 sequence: CAWSQLLADTQYF. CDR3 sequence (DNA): TGTGCCTGGAGTCAACTACTAGCAGATACGCAGTATTTT.

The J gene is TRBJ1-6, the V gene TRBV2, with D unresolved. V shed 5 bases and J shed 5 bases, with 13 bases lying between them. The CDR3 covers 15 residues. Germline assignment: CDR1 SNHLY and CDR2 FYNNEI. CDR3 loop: CASSWFRENNSPLHF. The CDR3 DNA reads TGTGCCAGCAGTTGGTTCCGGGAAAATAATTCACCCCTCCACTTT.

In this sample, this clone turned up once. Here the CDR3 DNA reads TGTGCCTGGAACCCAGGGGTTGCGGTACATGGCTACACCTTC. Translated, it gives CAWNPGVAVHGYTF. The rearrangement uses TRBV30 and TRBJ1-2; perhaps TRBD1 as D (6 bases). The CDR3 is 14 residues long. Germline V gene sequence: CDR1 GTSNPN, CDR2 SVGIG (reference sequence). The V end was cut by 4 bases, the J end by 6 bases, with 18 bases between.

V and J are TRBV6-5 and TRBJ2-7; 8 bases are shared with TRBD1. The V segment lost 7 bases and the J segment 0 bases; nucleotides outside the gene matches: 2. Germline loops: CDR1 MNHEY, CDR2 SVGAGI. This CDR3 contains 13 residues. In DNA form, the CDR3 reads TGTGCCAGCACTGGGACAGGCTCCTACGAGCAGTACTTC. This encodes CASTGTGSYEQYF.

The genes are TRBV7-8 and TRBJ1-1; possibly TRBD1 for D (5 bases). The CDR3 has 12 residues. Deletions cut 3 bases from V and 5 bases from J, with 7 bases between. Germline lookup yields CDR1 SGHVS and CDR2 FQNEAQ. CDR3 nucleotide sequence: TGTGCCAGCAGCTTGGGGACGACTGAAGCTTTCTTT. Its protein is CASSLGTTEAFF.

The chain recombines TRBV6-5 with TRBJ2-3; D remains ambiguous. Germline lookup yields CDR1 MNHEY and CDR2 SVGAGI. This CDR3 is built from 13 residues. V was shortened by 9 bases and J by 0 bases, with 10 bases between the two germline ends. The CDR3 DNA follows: TGTGCCAGGGGGTGTTCAAGCACAGATACGCAGTATTTT. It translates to CARGCSSTDTQYF.